The 2 T cell receptor beta chains below all came from one sample that was sequenced in a study of blood T cell dynamics during melanoma immunotherapy. Sample time point: week 3, after first cycle of checkpoint inhibitor. Clones were sequenced by immunoSEQ multiplex PCR, and TCRdb holds only the in-frame ones, with some missing. Of around 13,000 clones listed, around nine tenths are singletons. The sample consisted of effector memory CD8+ T cells from blood, taken from a patient treated with checkpoint blockade. The receptors were gathered from a human donor with melanoma.

The chain joins TRBV6-5 to TRBJ2-3, with a possible D match to TRBD2 (6 bases). CDR1 and CDR2 (germline): MNHEY, SVGAGI. The CDR3 has 15 residues. V lost 2 bases and J 2 bases, leaving 11 bases between the germline ends. CDR3 loop: CASSYGAGFTDTQYF. The CDR3 DNA is TGTGCCAGCAGTTACGGGGCGGGGTTCACAGATACGCAGTATTTT.

The chain has TRBV19 and TRBJ1-1; D is ambiguous. Germline CDR1 is LNHDA and CDR2 is SQIVND (reference sequence). V was shortened by 6 bases and J by 0 bases, with 5 bases between the two germline ends. The CDR3 has 12 residues. The CDR3 reads CASSAMNTEAFF. The CDR3 DNA is TGTGCCAGTAGCGCTATGAACACTGAAGCTTTCTTT.